This T cell receptor (beta chain) was identified during a study of blood T cells in healthy people across ages. Study-wide results and caveats: From one million sequenced T cells, diversity estimates were lower bounds.

Researchers collected around 10 milliliters of peripheral blood from every single donor. This clonotype was recorded a few times. The antigen is undetermined. Combining a sample-barcoded 5' primer with a J-beta primer mix, a second PCR ran for roughly 7 to 12 cycles. TCRdb fed the 5' RACE reads into MiXCR, producing one record per CDR3 protein. The sample contains hundreds of thousands of distinct CDR3 sequences, under 25% of which appear only once. The specimen sequenced was blood. This clonotype was obtained from a man between 65 and 85 years old in good health.

This CDR3 is CSASFDRSNQPQHF. CDR3 sequence (DNA): TGCAGTGCTAGTTTTGACAGGAGTAATCAGCCCCAGCATTTT. The V call is TRBV20-1, the J call TRBJ1-5, with D perhaps matching TRBD1 (6 bases). Germline CDR1 DFQATT, CDR2 SNEGSKA (reference sequence). Trimming pared 3 bases from V and 4 bases from J, leaving 13 bases between. This CDR3 has 14 amino acids.